Each of the 16 T cell receptor beta chains below was sequenced from the same sample in a study of cytomegalovirus exposure and HLA in healthy donors. Primers for the PCR totalled 60 Vbeta and 13 Jbeta. Sequencing used immunoSEQ multiplex PCR; TCRdb keeps in-frame clones, though not all of them. The sample contains 150,000 to 180,000 clones, 70% to 80% of which appear only once. Material: PBMCs. The receptors originated from a man aged 25-45 years in good health and CMV-seropositive.

The chain employs TRBV9 and TRBJ2-7; D is unresolved. CDR3 length: 15 residues. The V gene lost 1 base and the J gene lost 0 bases, with 11 bases spanning the gap. CDR1 is SGDLS, CDR2 YYNGEE, per germline. In DNA form, the CDR3 reads TGTGCCAGCAGCGTAAACACCCGATACTCCTACGAGCAGTACTTC. This gives the protein CASSVNTRYSYEQYF.

In its sample, this clone was seen a few times. V usage is TRBV27 and J usage is TRBJ2-7; maybe TRBD2 (6 bases). This CDR3 has 12 residues. Trimming shortened V by 8 bases and J by 5 bases, and 13 bases separated the two germline ends. Germline lookup yields CDR1 MNHEY and CDR2 SMNVEV (reference sequence). The DNA of the CDR3 is TGTGCCAGCGGTCGGACTAAAAACGAGCAGTACTTC. Translated: CASGRTKNEQYF.

This chain links TRBV7-8 with TRBJ2-3, with 16 nucleotides matching TRBD2. Losses at the gene ends were 7 bases for V and 5 bases for J; bases not matched to a gene: 12. CDR1 SGHVS and CDR2 FQNEAQ come from the germline V gene. The CDR3 covers 18 residues. This CDR3 is CASTVSGLAGGRGDTQYF. The DNA for the CDR3 is TGTGCCAGCACCGTTTCGGGACTAGCGGGGGGGCGCGGAGATACGCAGTATTTT.

V and J are TRBV11-2 and TRBJ1-2, with 8 nucleotides matching TRBD1. The CDR3 runs 14 residues. Looked up from germline, CDR1 is SGHAT and CDR2 is FQNNGV. The J segment lost 4 bases and the V segment lost 5 bases, leaving 6 bases of the junction unmatched. CDR3 nucleotide sequence: TGTGCCAGCAGCCCAATTACAGGGGGCTATGGCTACACCTTC. Translating gives CASSPITGGYGYTF.

This clone is termed medium-sized. V usage is TRBV5-6 and J usage is TRBJ2-7, with 9 positions matching TRBD2. The germline V gene encodes CDR1 SGHDT and CDR2 YYEEEE. The CDR3 runs to 14 residues. The junction had 5 bases not matched to a gene; V was cut back by 2 bases and J by 5 bases. For the CDR3, the DNA is TGTGCCAGCAGCTTTAGCGGGAGCAACCACGAGCAGTACTTC. Translated: CASSFSGSNHEQYF.

This CDR3 is CASRSTGGDGYGYTF. The CDR3 nucleotides read TGCGCCAGCAGAAGTACAGGGGGCGATGGCTATGGCTACACCTTC. This chain joins TRBV5-1 and TRBJ1-2; 9 bases align to TRBD1. CDR3 size: 15 residues. The J segment lost 4 bases and the V segment lost 5 bases, leaving 9 bases of the junction unmatched. CDR1 and CDR2 from the germline V gene are SGHRS and YFSETQ. The whole variable domain, filled in from reference TRBV5-1 and TRBJ1-2, reads KAGVTQTPRYLIKTRGQQVTLSCSPISGHRSVSWYQQTPGQGLQFLFEYFSETQRNKGNFPGRFSGRQFSNSRSEMNVSTLELGDSALYLCASRSTGGDGYGYTFGSGTRLTVV.

The rearrangement joins TRBV27 to TRBJ2-2, with a weak D call TRBD2 (5 bases). Trimming shortened V by 2 bases and J by 4 bases, and 11 bases separated the two germline ends. CDR3 size: 15 residues. From germline, CDR1 is MNHEY and CDR2 SMNVEV (reference sequence). CDR3 amino acids: CASSLREGSTGELFF. The CDR3 DNA sequence: TGTGCCAGCAGTTTACGGGAAGGGAGCACCGGGGAGCTGTTTTTT.

This chain joins TRBV5-1 and TRBJ1-2, with 7 bases that match TRBD1. The germline CDR1 and CDR2 sequences are SGHRS and YFSETQ. Trimming cost V 2 bases and J 2 bases; bases outside gene matches: 6. There are 15 residues in the CDR3. The CDR3 reads CASSLMGQKNYGYTF. The CDR3 coding sequence is TGCGCCAGCAGCTTAATGGGACAGAAGAACTATGGCTACACCTTC.

The J gene is TRBJ1-5, the V gene TRBV5-1; 10 nucleotides align to TRBD1. The ends lost 4 bases at V and 1 base at J; junction bases unmatched: 2. This CDR3 region has 15 residues. Germline values: CDR1 SGHRS, CDR2 YFSETQ. The CDR3 here is CASSRGQGSNQPQHF. The CDR3 nucleotides are TGCGCCAGCAGCAGGGGACAGGGGAGCAATCAGCCCCAGCATTTT.

The J gene is TRBJ1-2, the V gene TRBV7-3, with 10 positions matching TRBD1. J gave up 7 bases and V 5 bases, and 7 bases lay outside the gene matches. Germline V CDR1 and CDR2: SGHTA, FQGTGA. The CDR3 is 14 residues long. This CDR3 reads CASSLGTGVSGYTF. The CDR3 nucleotides are TGTGCCAGCAGCCTAGGGACAGGGGTCTCTGGCTACACCTTC.

The chain joins TRBV4-3 to TRBJ2-7; 7 positions match TRBD1. The CDR3 contains 14 residues. Germline values: CDR1 LGHNA, CDR2 YSLEER. The trim removed 0 bases at V and 3 bases at J, leaving 2 bases unmatched. The CDR3 sequence is CASSQDYRGYEQYF. For the CDR3, the DNA is TGCGCCAGCAGCCAAGATTACAGGGGCTACGAGCAGTACTTC.

This chain links TRBV5-1 with TRBJ1-1; D is undetermined. The CDR3 extends over 15 amino acids. Germline values: CDR1 SGHRS, CDR2 YFSETQ. Trimming removed 3 bases from V and 4 bases from J, with 16 bases in between. CDR3 nucleotides: TGCGCCAGCAGCTCCCAGACCGTCAGGTCCACTGAAGCTTTCTTT. The encoded protein is CASSSQTVRSTEAFF.

The chain links TRBV12-5 to TRBJ1-5; 8 bases are shared with TRBD1. Germline values: CDR1 LGHNT, CDR2 FRNRAP. J lost 4 bases, V lost 5 bases, and 10 bases had no gene match. CDR3 size: 16 residues. This CDR3 is CASGPASGGGNQPQHF. The CDR3 DNA sequence: TGTGCTAGTGGTCCCGCCTCAGGGGGCGGGAATCAGCCCCAGCATTTT. Based on the CDR3 plus reference TRBV12-5 and TRBJ1-5, the full variable domain is DARVTQTPRHKVTEMGQEVTMRCQPILGHNTVFWYRQTMMQGLELLAYFRNRAPLDDSGMPKDRFSAEMPDATLATLKIQPSEPRDSAVYFCASGPASGGGNQPQHFGDGTRLSIL.

CDR3 residues: CASSYSPNLRRDEQYF. As DNA, the CDR3 is TGTGCCAGCAGTTACTCGCCGAATCTCCGTCGGGACGAGCAGTACTTC. The V and J genes are TRBV6-5 and TRBJ2-7; D gene unclear. V was cut by 0 bases and J by 5 bases, with 17 bases left in between. Germline values: CDR1 MNHEY, CDR2 SVGAGI. The CDR3 covers 16 residues.

This chain connects TRBV9 to TRBJ2-1; D is perhaps TRBD2 (6 bases). From germline, CDR1 is SGDLS and CDR2 YYNGEE. This CDR3 spans 16 amino acids. Trimming removed 4 bases at V and 5 bases at J, with 19 bases between. CDR3 nucleotide sequence: TGTGCCAGCAGCACTTGGGTAACTAGCCGAGACAATGAGCAGTTCTTC. Translated, it gives CASSTWVTSRDNEQFF.

The chain uses TRBV9 and TRBJ2-7, with D possibly TRBD1 on 5 matching bases. The CDR3 covers 14 residues. Germline CDR1 SGDLS, CDR2 YYNGEE. The V end was cut by 0 bases, the J end by 7 bases, with 14 bases between. CDR3 in DNA: TGTGCCAGCAGCGTAGAAATGACAGCCTTAGAGCAGTACTTC. This sequence encodes CASSVEMTALEQYF.